A selection of T cell receptor beta chains follows, all from one sample in a study of blood T cell repertoires in COVID-19. Sequencing used immunoSEQ multiplex PCR; TCRdb keeps in-frame clones, though not all of them. The sample shows 170,000 or so clones, 85% to 90% of them seen only once. Sequencing input: peripheral blood. Source of these receptors: a woman between 18 and 29 years old who had recovered from COVID-19. Each CDR3 is given with its conserved first and last residue. The D gene is left open where the match is weak. Clone sizes are given selectively: once, few, many, or a class where the clone is expanded.

J gene,D gene,clone size,V gene,CDR3 DNA,CDR3 protein
TRBJ1-2,-,-,TRBV7-9,TGTGCCAGCAGCTTAGTGCGGGGGCACTATGGCTACACCTTC,CASSLVRGHYGYTF
TRBJ1-1,-,-,TRBV5-6,TGTGCCAGCAGCGGGTTCCAGGGGCTACCTTCGAACAACACTGAAGCTTTCTTT,CASSGFQGLPSNNTEAFF
TRBJ1-3,TRBD1,-,TRBV7-9,TGTGCCAGCAGCTCAGCACAGCGACAGGGGGACGGCTCTGGAAACACCATATATTTT,CASSSAQRQGDGSGNTIYF
TRBJ2-5,TRBD2,-,TRBV5-1,TGCGCCAGCAGCTTTTCCTCGGTCGCGCTAGCGGAAGAGACCCAGTACTTC,CASSFSSVALAEETQYF
TRBJ1-2,TRBD1,-,TRBV19,TGTGCCAGTAGTACAGGGGGCGATGACTATGGCTACACCTTC,CASSTGGDDYGYTF
TRBJ1-1,-,-,TRBV12-3/TRBV12-4,TGTGCCAGCAGGAGGGGGGGGAACACTGAAGCTTTCTTT,CASRRGGNTEAFF
TRBJ2-1,TRBD2,few,TRBV10-3,TGTGCCATCAGTGGAGCGGGGGAGCAGTTCTTC,CAISGAGEQFF
TRBJ2-2,-,-,TRBV11-2,TGTGCCAGCAGCGACGGGCCCGAGGGCACCGGGGAGCTGTTTTTT,CASSDGPEGTGELFF
TRBJ2-1,TRBD2,-,TRBV2,TGTGCCAGCAATAGACTAGCGGGAGTAAACGAGCAGTTCTTC,CASNRLAGVNEQFF
TRBJ1-2,TRBD1,-,TRBV7-2,TGTGCCAGCAGCTCAAGACAGGGGTATGGCTACACCTTC,CASSSRQGYGYTF
TRBJ2-5,-,-,TRBV5-4,TGTGCCAGCAGCTGGAATCCAACAGGACGAGAGACCCAGTACTTC,CASSWNPTGRETQYF